These 27 T cell receptor beta chains were sequenced from one sample in a study of response to subunit inactivated influenza vaccine. TCRdb used MiXCR to reprocess the RT-PCR reads, holding one entry per CDR3 protein. In the table there are about 570,000 distinct CDR3 sequences, approximately 11% of which are singletons. The data were also submitted as part of a second study, on T cells expressing NK-cell markers. Turning to that study: Libraries used 5'RACE template switching adding universal primer site and UMIs.

The material was PBMCs from blood, obtained on the day of vaccination. The receptor set was obtained from a man aged 50-60 years who received an inactivated influenza vaccine.

The rearrangement joins TRBV18 to TRBJ2-1; 8 bases are a match to TRBD2. The CDR3 length is 19 residues. V lost 2 bases to trimming and J lost 3 bases; unmatched junction nucleotides: 15. Germline V gene lookup returns CDR1 KGHSH and CDR2 LQKENI. The CDR3 coding sequence is TGTGCCAGCTCACCATTAGCTAGCGGGCCCCTCTCCGGCTACAATGAGCAGTTCTTC. Translated, it gives CASSPLASGPLSGYNEQFF. Combining the CDR3 with reference TRBV18 and TRBJ2-1 gives the whole variable domain NAGVMQNPRHLVRRRGQEARLRCSPMKGHSHVYWYRQLPEEGLKFMVYLQKENIIDESGMPKERFSAEFPKEGPSILRIQQVVRGDSAAYFCASSPLASGPLSGYNEQFFGPGTRLTVL.

This clonotype showed up just a few times. The chain links TRBV29-1 to TRBJ2-7; 8 bases are a match to TRBD2. The V segment lost 5 bases and the J segment 4 bases; nucleotides outside the gene matches: 7. CDR3 length equals 13 residues. The germline V gene has CDR1 SQVTM and CDR2 ANQGSEA. The DNA of the CDR3 is TGCAGCGTTTCAGCGGGGGTGATGTACGAGCAGTACTTC. Translated: CSVSAGVMYEQYF.

The V and J genes are TRBV11-1 and TRBJ2-3, with 12 bases identical to TRBD2. The CDR3 has 19 amino acids. V shed 1 base and J 4 bases; nucleotides not matched to a gene: 12. Germline V gives CDR1 SGHAT, CDR2 FQDESV (reference sequence). CDR3 DNA: TGTGCCAGCAGCTTAGGGGTCCTCCGTGGACTAGCGGGGCCAGATACGCAGTATTTT. Residues: CASSLGVLRGLAGPDTQYF.

The J gene is TRBJ2-3, the V gene TRBV6-2 or TRBV6-3, with 9 bases that match TRBD2. Losses at the gene ends were 3 bases for V and 6 bases for J; bases not matched to a gene: 7. CDR1 is MNHEY, CDR2 SVGEGT, per germline. The CDR3 extends over 15 amino acids. The CDR3 region has the DNA TGTGCCAGCAGTTATATGCTAGCGGGATCGGATACGCAGTATTTT. Protein product: CASSYMLAGSDTQYF.

The V and J genes are TRBV3-1 and TRBJ2-7; perhaps TRBD1 as D (6 bases). Germline V gene sequence: CDR1 LGHDT, CDR2 YNNKEL (reference sequence). Trimming took off 4 bases at V and 2 bases at J, with 15 bases between the two ends. The CDR3 runs to 15 residues. The CDR3 DNA sequence: TGTGCCAGCAGCCCCCCCTGGGGGCGTCCCTACGAGCAGTACTTC. Its translation is CASSPPWGRPYEQYF.

Ten or more counts support this clonotype. The V and J genes are TRBV5-5 and TRBJ1-2; D is possibly TRBD1 (5 bases). CDR3 size: 13 residues. Germline V gene data show CDR1 as SGHKS and CDR2 as YYEKEE (reference sequence). V lost 0 bases to trimming and J lost 5 bases, with 8 bases between them. In nucleotides, the CDR3 is TGTGCCAGCAGCTTGGCAGGGTGGTATGGCTACACCTTC. Translated, it gives CASSLAGWYGYTF.

The sample holds a few counts of this clonotype. This chain links TRBV10-3 with TRBJ2-7; tentatively, D is TRBD1 (5 bases). V lost 0 bases, J lost 2 bases, and 20 bases lay in between. The CDR3 has 18 residues. Germline V gene sequence: CDR1 ENHRY, CDR2 SYGVKD. The CDR3 is CAISESKGSTGHPYEQYF. In DNA, the CDR3 is TGTGCCATCAGTGAGTCGAAGGGGTCTACAGGACACCCCTACGAGCAGTACTTC.

In its sample, this clonotype was seen a few times. The chain has TRBV4-1 and TRBJ2-1, with D uncertain. Germline V gene sequence: CDR1 MGHRA, CDR2 YSYEKL. The CDR3 runs to 16 residues. Trimming shortened V by 0 bases and J by 4 bases, and 13 bases separated the two germline ends. CDR3 coding DNA: TGCGCCAGCAGCCAAGATCAAAGTCGGCTGTACAATGAGCAGTTCTTC. This encodes CASSQDQSRLYNEQFF.

V gene TRBV29-1 combines with J gene TRBJ1-1, with D uncertain. V shed 2 bases and J shed 0 bases, with 7 bases lying between them. The CDR3 length is 13 residues. In germline, CDR1 is SQVTM, CDR2 ANQGSEA. The CDR3 spells CSVETVLNTEAFF. The CDR3 DNA is TGCAGCGTTGAAACGGTTTTGAACACTGAAGCTTTCTTT.

DNA for the CDR3: TGCAGCGGCGTCACTGGGGCCAACGTCCTGACTTTC. Its protein is CSGVTGANVLTF. The rearrangement joins TRBV29-1 to TRBJ2-6; no firm D call. The CDR3 consists of 12 residues. V was trimmed by 7 bases and J by 2 bases, leaving 6 bases between them. Germline V gene lookup returns CDR1 SQVTM and CDR2 ANQGSEA.

This clonotype was seen only a few times. V is TRBV5-1 and J is TRBJ2-1, with D perhaps TRBD1 (6 bases). CDR1 and CDR2 (germline): SGHRS, YFSETQ. V lost 0 bases, J lost 1 base, and 11 bases lay in between. The CDR3 is 16 residues long. CDR3 residues: CASSLDREWSYNEQFF. CDR3 bases: TGCGCCAGCAGCTTGGACAGGGAGTGGTCCTACAATGAGCAGTTCTTC.

This clonotype was seen many times. V and J are TRBV2 and TRBJ2-1, with 11 bases identical to TRBD2. Trimming removed 6 bases from V and 4 bases from J; junction bases left unmatched: 5. This CDR3 contains 15 residues. Germline V gives CDR1 SNHLY, CDR2 FYNNEI. The CDR3 region has the DNA TGTGCCAGCAGGACCGGGACTAGCGGATACAATGAGCAGTTCTTC. Translated: CASRTGTSGYNEQFF.

The DNA for the CDR3 is TGCAGAGCTGAGGGGGGCACAGATACGCAGTATTTT. Translating it yields CRAEGGTDTQYF. The chain combines TRBV20-1 with TRBJ2-3; D perhaps matches TRBD1 (6 bases). Germline V gene data show CDR1 as DFQATT and CDR2 as SNEGSKA (reference sequence). The CDR3 is 12 residues long.

This clonotype appeared many times. The chain is built from TRBV3-1 and TRBJ1-2; maybe TRBD1 (5 bases). V lost 4 bases, J lost 4 bases, and 10 bases lay in between. The germline CDR1 and CDR2 sequences are LGHDT and YNNKEL (reference sequence). This CDR3 region has 13 residues. The CDR3 DNA reads TGTGCCAGCAGCCGGGGCGCCATCTATGGCTACACCTTC. Residues: CASSRGAIYGYTF.

The rearrangement joins TRBV6-1 to TRBJ1-5; no definite D call. The CDR3 covers 12 residues. Germline V CDR1 and CDR2: MNHNS, SASEGT. V lost 5 bases and J 6 bases, leaving 8 bases between the germline ends. CDR3 region: CASSPPTQPQHF. The CDR3 coding sequence is TGTGCCAGCAGTCCCCCCACTCAGCCCCAGCATTTT.

The table lists this clonotype with a few counts. The chain carries TRBV6-5 and TRBJ2-5; perhaps D is TRBD1 or TRBD2 (6 bases each). This CDR3 spans 17 amino acids. Germline V CDR1 and CDR2: MNHEY, SVGAGI. V lost 3 bases, J lost 4 bases, and 21 bases lay in between. The CDR3 spells CASSYRFRGARGETQYF. The CDR3 nucleotides read TGTGCCAGCAGTTATAGGTTTAGGGGGGCGCGGGGAGAGACCCAGTACTTC.

This clonotype was detected ten times or more. V usage is TRBV20-1 and J usage is TRBJ2-1; 8 bases are shared with TRBD2. V dropped 4 bases and J dropped 3; count of bases not matched to a gene: 11. Germline V gene sequence: CDR1 DFQATT, CDR2 SNEGSKA (reference sequence). The CDR3 has 16 residues. For the CDR3, the DNA is TGCAGTGCTATAGATCCGGGACTAGGGATCTACAATGAGCAGTTCTTC. Amino acids: CSAIDPGLGIYNEQFF.

The table lists this clonotype with a few counts. The chain combines TRBV6-6 with TRBJ1-1, with 8 nucleotides matching TRBD1. Trimming cost V 6 bases and J 1 base; bases outside gene matches: 7. Germline V gives CDR1 MNHNY, CDR2 SVGAGI (reference sequence). The CDR3 consists of 15 residues. The chain's CDR3 is CASSPQGGPNTEAFF. The CDR3 DNA reads TGTGCCAGCAGCCCACAGGGGGGGCCGAACACTGAAGCTTTCTTT.

This clonotype has just a few counts. As DNA, the CDR3 is TGTGCCAGCAGCTTAGACCTAGCGGCCGCGGCCCAGTACTTC. Its protein is CASSLDLAAAAQYF. The genes are TRBV11-2 and TRBJ2-5; 7 bases align to TRBD2. The CDR3 is 14 amino acids. Germline assignment: CDR1 SGHAT and CDR2 FQNNGV. V was pared by 0 bases and J by 9 bases, with 7 bases of the junction left unmatched.

This clonotype occurred many times. The V gene is TRBV29-1, the J gene TRBJ2-2; TRBD1 agrees at 8 bases. V shed 6 bases and J 1 base; nucleotides not matched to a gene: 7. CDR1 is SQVTM and CDR2 is ANQGSEA in the germline V gene. This CDR3 has 15 amino acids. CDR3 sequence (DNA): TGCAGCGTCAAAACCGGGACAGGGAACACCGGGGAGCTGTTTTTT. Encoded protein: CSVKTGTGNTGELFF.

The chain carries TRBV12-3 or TRBV12-4 and TRBJ2-7, with TRBD1 identical over 9 bases. The CDR3 length is 17 residues. Trimming at V came to 7 bases and at J to 5 bases, leaving 18 bases not matched to a gene. The CDR3 is CASTDIMLTGGSDEQYF. The DNA for the CDR3 is TGTGCCAGCACTGACATAATGTTGACAGGGGGTTCTGACGAGCAGTACTTC.

This clonotype occurred a few times. The rearrangement links TRBV12-3 or TRBV12-4 to TRBJ2-2; perhaps TRBD2 as D (5 bases). V dropped 2 bases and J dropped 5 bases, with 36 bases sitting between them. The CDR3 length is 23 residues. The CDR3 nucleotides read TGTGCCAGCAGTTTAAGGACGGTCGGGGTGTGGCTGATAGAGTTACAGAGTACCGGGGAGCTGTTTTTT. Encoded protein: CASSLRTVGVWLIELQSTGELFF.

Comments on this clonotype: Given a much more abundant clone one base away, this may be a read error. This chain joins TRBV13 and TRBJ2-2, with D tentatively TRBD2 (6 bases). The V gene's germline CDR1 is PRHDT and CDR2 FYEKMQ (reference sequence). CDR3 length: 15 amino acids. The CDR3 loop is CAISTGLLSAGELFF. The CDR3 nucleotides read TGTGCCATCAGCACGGGACTGTTGAGTGCCGGGGAGCTGTTTTTT.

This clonotype was picked up a small number of times. This rearrangement joins TRBV12-3 or TRBV12-4 to TRBJ1-1, with D tentatively TRBD1 (6 bases). With 5 bases removed from V and 2 bases from J, the gap between germline ends came to 12 bases. The CDR3 spans 14 residues. The CDR3 sequence is CASSLDRPNTEAFF. The CDR3 DNA sequence: TGTGCCAGCAGTCTGGACAGACCAAACACTGAAGCTTTCTTT.

This clonotype was seen a few times. This chain uses TRBV28 with TRBJ2-7, with D perhaps matching TRBD1 or TRBD2 (5 bases each). Germline-derived CDR1 and CDR2 are MDHEN and SYDVKM. V lost 3 bases, J lost 6 bases, and 15 bases lay in between. The CDR3 totals 14 residues. CDR3: CASSFGAMRGEQYF. CDR3 bases: TGTGCCAGCAGTTTTGGGGCCATGAGGGGCGAGCAGTACTTC. Using reference TRBV28 and TRBJ2-7 for the parts outside the CDR3, the full variable domain is DVKVTQSSRYLVKRTGEKVFLECVQDMDHENMFWYRQDPGLGLRLIYFSYDVKMKEKGDIPEGYSVSREKKERFSLILESASTNQTSMYLCASSFGAMRGEQYFGPGTRLTVT.

The chain is built from TRBV10-3 and TRBJ2-7, with 8 bases that match TRBD1. Unmatched junction bases numbered 5, after V lost 3 bases and J lost 4 bases. The length of the CDR3 is 14 residues. Germline CDR1 ENHRY, CDR2 SYGVKD. CDR3 residues: CAISEGRGRYEQYF. DNA for the CDR3: TGTGCCATCAGTGAAGGCAGGGGGCGTTACGAGCAGTACTTC.

This chain links TRBV11-2 with TRBJ2-3, with TRBD1 matching over 7 bases. In germline, CDR1 is SGHAT, CDR2 FQNNGV. The CDR3 consists of 15 residues. The junction had 8 bases not matched to a gene; V was cut back by 4 bases and J by 4 bases. DNA of the CDR3: TGTGCCAGCAGCTGGAGACAGGGCTGGGCAGATACGCAGTATTTT. Amino acids: CASSWRQGWADTQYF.